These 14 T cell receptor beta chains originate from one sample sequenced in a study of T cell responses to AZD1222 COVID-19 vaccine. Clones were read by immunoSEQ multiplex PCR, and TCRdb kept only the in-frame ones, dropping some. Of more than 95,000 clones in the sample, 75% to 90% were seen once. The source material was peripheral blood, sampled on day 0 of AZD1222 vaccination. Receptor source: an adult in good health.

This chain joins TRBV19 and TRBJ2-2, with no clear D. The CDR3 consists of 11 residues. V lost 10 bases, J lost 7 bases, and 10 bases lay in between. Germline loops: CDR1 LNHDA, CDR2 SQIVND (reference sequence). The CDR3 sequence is CATSRYGELFF. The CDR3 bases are TGTGCCACCTCCCGGTACGGGGAGCTGTTTTTT.

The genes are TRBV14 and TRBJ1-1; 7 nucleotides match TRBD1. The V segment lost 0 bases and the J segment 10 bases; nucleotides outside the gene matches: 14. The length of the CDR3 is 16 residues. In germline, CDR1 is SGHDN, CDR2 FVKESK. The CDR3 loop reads CASSQDVPWKGAGAFF. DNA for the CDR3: TGTGCCAGCAGCCAAGATGTCCCCTGGAAGGGGGCGGGAGCTTTCTTT.

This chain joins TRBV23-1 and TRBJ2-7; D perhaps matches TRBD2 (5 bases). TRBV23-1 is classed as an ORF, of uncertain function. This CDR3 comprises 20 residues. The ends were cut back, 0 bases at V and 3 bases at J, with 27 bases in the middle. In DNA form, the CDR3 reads TGCGCCAGCAGTCAATCAGGAGAGGGTAGTAGCGTCCCGAAAAACTACGAGCAGTACTTC. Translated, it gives CASSQSGEGSSVPKNYEQYF.

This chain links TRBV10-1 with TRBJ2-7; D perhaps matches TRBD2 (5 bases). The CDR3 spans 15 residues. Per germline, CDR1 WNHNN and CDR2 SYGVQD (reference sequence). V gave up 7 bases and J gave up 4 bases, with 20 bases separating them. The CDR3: CASNKERGFRYEQYF. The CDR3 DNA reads TGCGCCAGCAACAAAGAAAGAGGGTTTAGGTACGAGCAGTACTTC.

Written as DNA, the CDR3 is TGTGCCAGCAGCCGGGAGGCCCAGAACACTGAAGCTTTCTTT. It is translated as CASSREAQNTEAFF. The V gene is TRBV4-2, the J gene TRBJ1-1; D ambiguous. The CDR3 extends over 14 amino acids. Germline CDR1 LGHNA, CDR2 YNFKEQ. Trimming took off 4 bases at V and 1 base at J, with 10 bases between the two ends.

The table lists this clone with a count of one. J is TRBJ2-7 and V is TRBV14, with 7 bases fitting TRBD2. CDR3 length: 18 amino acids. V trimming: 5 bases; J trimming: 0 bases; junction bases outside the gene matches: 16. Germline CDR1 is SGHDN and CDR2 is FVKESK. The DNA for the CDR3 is TGTGCCAGCAGCTCCAAGGGGACTAAGGGGCCCCGCTCCTACGAGCAGTACTTC. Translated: CASSSKGTKGPRSYEQYF. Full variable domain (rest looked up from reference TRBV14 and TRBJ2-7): EAGVTQFPSHSVIEKGQTVTLRCDPISGHDNLYWYRRVMGKEIKFLLHFVKESKQDESGMPNNRFLAERTGGTYSTLKVQPAELEDSGVYFCASSSKGTKGPRSYEQYFGPGTRLTVT.

The CDR3 spells CASSLMLTVVSNEQYF. CDR3 nucleotides: TGTGCCAGCAGTTTAATGCTGACGGTTGTTTCGAACGAGCAGTACTTC. The rearrangement joins TRBV28 to TRBJ2-7; D is unresolved. V was shortened by 2 bases and J by 5 bases, with 19 bases between the two germline ends. The germline V gene has CDR1 MDHEN and CDR2 SYDVKM. The CDR3 covers 16 residues. Full variable domain (remainder filled in from reference TRBV28 and TRBJ2-7): DVKVTQSSRYLVKRTGEKVFLECVQDMDHENMFWYRQDPGLGLRLIYFSYDVKMKEKGDIPEGYSVSREKKERFSLILESASTNQTSMYLCASSLMLTVVSNEQYFGPGTRLTVT.

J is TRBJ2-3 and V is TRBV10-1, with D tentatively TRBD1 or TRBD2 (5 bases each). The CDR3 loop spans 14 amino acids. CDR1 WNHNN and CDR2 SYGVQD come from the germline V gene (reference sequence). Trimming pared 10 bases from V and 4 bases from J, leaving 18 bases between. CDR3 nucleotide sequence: TGCGCCACGAGGGCCGGTACGGGGCCAGATACGCAGTATTTT. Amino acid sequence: CATRAGTGPDTQYF.

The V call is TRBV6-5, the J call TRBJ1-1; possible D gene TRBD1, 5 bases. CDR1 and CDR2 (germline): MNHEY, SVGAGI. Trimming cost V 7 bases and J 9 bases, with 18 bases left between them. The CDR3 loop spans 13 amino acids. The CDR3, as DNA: TGTGCCAGCAATCCCGACAGCGTAGGGAAAGCTTTCTTT. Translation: CASNPDSVGKAFF.

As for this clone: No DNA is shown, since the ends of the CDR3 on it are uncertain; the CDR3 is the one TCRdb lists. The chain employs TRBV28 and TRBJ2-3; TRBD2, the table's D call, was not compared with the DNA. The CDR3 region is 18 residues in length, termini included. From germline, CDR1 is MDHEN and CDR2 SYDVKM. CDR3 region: CASSSSGLAGGKLRTQYF.

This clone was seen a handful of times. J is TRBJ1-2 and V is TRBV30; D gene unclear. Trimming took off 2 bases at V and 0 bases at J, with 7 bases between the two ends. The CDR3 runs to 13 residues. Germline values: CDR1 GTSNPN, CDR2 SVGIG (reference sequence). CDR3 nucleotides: TGTGCCTGGAGTATTGAAGCTAACTATGGCTACACCTTC. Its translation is CAWSIEANYGYTF.

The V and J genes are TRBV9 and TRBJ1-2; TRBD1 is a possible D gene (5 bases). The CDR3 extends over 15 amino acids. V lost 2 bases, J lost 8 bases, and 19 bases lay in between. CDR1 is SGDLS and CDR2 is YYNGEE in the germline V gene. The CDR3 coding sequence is TGTGCCAGCAGCGTCCGGGACGGTGGTTTTGGGGGCTACACCTTC. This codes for CASSVRDGGFGGYTF.

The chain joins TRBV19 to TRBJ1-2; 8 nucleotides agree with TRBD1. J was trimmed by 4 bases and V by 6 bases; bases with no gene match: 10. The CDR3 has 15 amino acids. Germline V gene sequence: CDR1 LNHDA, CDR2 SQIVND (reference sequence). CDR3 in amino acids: CASRKPGQVLYGYTF. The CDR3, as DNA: TGTGCCAGTAGGAAGCCGGGACAGGTCCTCTATGGCTACACCTTC. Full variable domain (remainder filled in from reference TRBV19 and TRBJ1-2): DGGITQSPKYLFRKEGQNVTLSCEQNLNHDAMYWYRQDPGQGLRLIYYSQIVNDFQKGDIAEGYSVSREKKESFPLTVTSAQKNPTAFYLCASRKPGQVLYGYTFGSGTRLTVV.

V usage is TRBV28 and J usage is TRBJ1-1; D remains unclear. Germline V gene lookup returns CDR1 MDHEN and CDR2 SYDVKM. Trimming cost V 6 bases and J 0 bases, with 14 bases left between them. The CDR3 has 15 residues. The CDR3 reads CASSRPSLMNTEAFF. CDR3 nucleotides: TGTGCCAGCAGCCGCCCATCCCTAATGAACACTGAAGCTTTCTTT.